This entry lists 32 T cell receptor beta chains sequenced from one sample in a study of identical twins. A single record per CDR3 protein comes from TCRdb applying MiXCR to the 5' RACE reads. The sample gives roughly 200,000 distinct CDR3 sequences, about 7.5% of which show up once; more than 1.5% is in the top ten. The data were also submitted as part of a second study, on yellow fever vaccine responses in identical twins.

Sequencing used memory (CD45RO+) T cells sorted from blood. The receptors come from a woman younger than 35 in good health.

In this sample, this clonotype turned up once. One end of the junction varies from germline; a read error may be responsible. The J gene is TRBJ2-2, the V gene TRBV3-1; TRBD1 matches at 11 bases. The CDR3 extends over 13 amino acids. Germline-derived CDR1 and CDR2 are LGHDT and YNNKEL (reference sequence). Written as DNA, the CDR3 is TGTGCCACGGGACAGGGGGTCACCGGGGAGCTGTATTTT. This encodes CATGQGVTGELYF.

The chain joins TRBV19 to TRBJ1-1; no clear D gene. The germline V gene has CDR1 LNHDA and CDR2 SQIVND (reference sequence). This CDR3 is built from 13 residues. Between the trimmed V and J ends, which lost 3 bases and 4 bases, there was a span of 9 bases. The CDR3 nucleotides read TGTGCCAGTAGTATTAGATGGGGCACTGAAGCTTTCTTT. Its protein is CASSIRWGTEAFF.

In its sample, this clonotype was seen many times. The chain links TRBV20-1 to TRBJ2-1, with D possibly being TRBD1 or TRBD2 (6 bases each). With 6 bases removed from V and 8 bases from J, the gap between germline ends came to 23 bases. Per the germline V gene, CDR1 is DFQATT and CDR2 is SNEGSKA (reference sequence). The CDR3 covers 15 residues. The CDR3 DNA reads TGCAGTGCCTCTCACGTGAGGGGGGCCGGGGATGAGCAGTTCTTC. Protein: CSASHVRGAGDEQFF.

The chain's CDR3 is CASSPRDRAYNEQFF. In nucleotides, the CDR3 is TGTGCCAGCAGCCCCCGGGACAGGGCCTACAATGAGCAGTTCTTC. This rearrangement joins TRBV7-2 to TRBJ2-1, with 9 bases matching TRBD1. Germline-derived CDR1 and CDR2 are SGHTA and FQGNSA. Germline trimming cut 5 bases from V and 2 bases from J; bases unmatched to any gene: 4. The CDR3 runs to 15 residues. Looking up the rest from reference TRBV7-2 and TRBJ2-1 gives the full variable domain: GAGVSQSPSNKVTEKGKDVELRCDPISGHTALYWYRQSLGQGLEFLIYFQGNSAPDKSGLPSDRFSAERTGGSVSTLTIQRTQQEDSAVYLCASSPRDRAYNEQFFGPGTRLTVL.

This clonotype was recorded many times. The chain recombines TRBV5-1 with TRBJ2-1, with 8 bases identical to TRBD2. Germline CDR1 SGHRS, CDR2 YFSETQ. The CDR3 has 16 amino acids. With 1 base clipped from V and 4 bases from J, the junction kept 7 bases outside the gene matches. The CDR3 region has the DNA TGCGCCAGCAGCTTGCGGGCTAGCGGGTTATACAATGAGCAGTTCTTC. It translates to CASSLRASGLYNEQFF.

The chain has TRBV4-3 and TRBJ1-3; no clear D gene. The CDR3 extends over 14 amino acids. The ends were cut back, 0 bases at V and 4 bases at J, with 7 bases in the middle. The germline CDR1 and CDR2 sequences are LGHNA and YSLEER. The CDR3 DNA is TGCGCCAGCAGCCAAGAATCGCTGGGAAACACCATATATTTT. Encoded protein: CASSQESLGNTIYF.

The table lists this clonotype with a few counts. This chain joins TRBV7-3 and TRBJ1-4; maybe TRBD1 (5 bases). In germline, CDR1 is SGHTA, CDR2 FQGTGA. There are 15 residues in the CDR3. Trimming shortened V by 2 bases and J by 5 bases, and 12 bases separated the two germline ends. CDR3 protein: CASSLSGQNNEKLFF. Here the CDR3 DNA reads TGTGCCAGCAGCTTATCGGGGCAGAACAATGAAAAACTGTTTTTT.

In this sample, this clonotype turned up a few times. V is TRBV20-1 and J is TRBJ1-4; 8 bases line up with TRBD1. The V gene's germline CDR1 is DFQATT and CDR2 SNEGSKA (reference sequence). Unmatched junction bases numbered 10, after V lost 6 bases and J lost 4 bases. This CDR3 comprises 15 residues. CDR3 residues: CSAKPGGGFNEKLFF. The CDR3 DNA reads TGCAGTGCCAAGCCAGGGGGCGGGTTTAATGAAAAACTGTTTTTT.

This clonotype came up many times. The rearrangement links TRBV5-1 to TRBJ2-1, with TRBD2 matching 10 bases. Germline trimming cut 2 bases from V and 5 bases from J; bases unmatched to any gene: 4. The CDR3 totals 15 residues. Germline V gene sequence: CDR1 SGHRS, CDR2 YFSETQ. CDR3 sequence reads: CASSLGLAVHNEQFF. The CDR3 bases are TGCGCCAGCAGCTTAGGACTAGCGGTCCACAATGAGCAGTTCTTC. Full variable domain (missing parts from reference TRBV5-1 and TRBJ2-1): KAGVTQTPRYLIKTRGQQVTLSCSPISGHRSVSWYQQTPGQGLQFLFEYFSETQRNKGNFPGRFSGRQFSNSRSEMNVSTLELGDSALYLCASSLGLAVHNEQFFGPGTRLTVL.

The CDR3: CASSQKTSGGTDTQYF. The CDR3 DNA is TGCGCCAGCAGCCAAAAGACTAGCGGAGGCACAGATACGCAGTATTTT. This chain joins TRBV4-3 and TRBJ2-3, with 9 bases identical to TRBD2. CDR3 size: 16 residues. Germline V gene sequence: CDR1 LGHNA, CDR2 YSLEER. The J segment lost 1 base and the V segment lost 2 bases, leaving 4 bases of the junction unmatched.

This rearrangement joins TRBV9 to TRBJ2-3; D gene uncertain. The germline gives CDR1 SGDLS, CDR2 YYNGEE. The V end lost 0 bases, the J end lost 8 bases, and 13 bases lay between the germline ends. The CDR3 covers 14 residues. The CDR3 region is CASSVGRNLGTQYF. CDR3 in DNA: TGTGCCAGCAGCGTAGGCCGGAACCTTGGTACGCAGTATTTT.

The chain couples TRBV2 to TRBJ1-5; D not certain. The V gene lost 8 bases and the J gene lost 0 bases, with 8 bases spanning the gap. Germline loops: CDR1 SNHLY, CDR2 FYNNEI. The CDR3 extends over 13 amino acids. CDR3 DNA sequence: TGTGCCAGCGGCTTGAATAGCAATCAGCCCCAGCATTTT. This translates into CASGLNSNQPQHF.

The DNA of the CDR3 is TGTGCCAGCAGCTTAGTTGCGGGAGGGTACTCCTACGAGCAGTACTTC. As protein: CASSLVAGGYSYEQYF. V gene TRBV7-2 combines with J gene TRBJ2-7, with TRBD2 identical over 9 bases. Germline V lookup: CDR1 SGHTA, CDR2 FQGNSA. Germline trimming cut 1 base from V and 0 bases from J; bases unmatched to any gene: 4. The CDR3 consists of 16 residues.

V usage is TRBV4-2 and J usage is TRBJ2-7, with 8 bases matching TRBD1. Germline V gene lookup returns CDR1 LGHNA and CDR2 YNFKEQ. CDR3 length: 14 residues. Trimming cost V 4 bases and J 2 bases; bases outside gene matches: 4. The CDR3 nucleotides read TGTGCCAGCAGCCTAACGACAGGGGCCTACGAGCAGTACTTC. It translates to CASSLTTGAYEQYF.

This clonotype was detected ten times or more. The chain uses TRBV15 and TRBJ2-1; D may be TRBD2 (5 bases). CDR3 length equals 15 residues. The V gene lost 0 bases and the J gene lost 6 bases, with 12 bases spanning the gap. From germline, CDR1 is LNHNV and CDR2 YYDKDF (reference sequence). The CDR3 coding sequence is TGTGCCACCAGCAGAGATCGCACAGAGGGCAATGAGCAGTTCTTC. As protein: CATSRDRTEGNEQFF.

This clonotype was found many times. The chain links TRBV9 to TRBJ2-5, with 7 nucleotides matching TRBD1. The CDR3 spans 15 residues. CDR1 and CDR2 (germline): SGDLS, YYNGEE. The junction had 3 bases not matched to a gene; V was cut back by 0 bases and J by 1 base. The CDR3: CASSVGDRVQETQYF. The CDR3 nucleotides read TGTGCCAGCAGCGTAGGGGACAGAGTCCAAGAGACCCAGTACTTC.

This rearrangement joins TRBV28 to TRBJ2-1; 9 bases map to TRBD1. This CDR3 contains 15 residues. Germline V gives CDR1 MDHEN, CDR2 SYDVKM. With V trimmed by 6 bases and J by 5 bases, 8 bases remained unmatched. CDR3 in amino acids: CASSPGTGKHNEQFF. Written as DNA, the CDR3 is TGTGCCAGCAGCCCCGGGACAGGGAAGCACAATGAGCAGTTCTTC.

The V call is TRBV10-1, the J call TRBJ2-3, with D maybe TRBD1 (6 bases). The germline gives CDR1 WNHNN, CDR2 SYGVQD (reference sequence). V was trimmed by 6 bases and J by 5 bases, leaving 18 bases between them. The CDR3 loop spans 15 amino acids. CDR3 nucleotides: TGCGCCAGCAGCGACCCGGGACAAGAGGTAGATACGCAGTATTTT. Its translation is CASSDPGQEVDTQYF.

The CDR3 DNA is TGTGCCAGCACCCTTACTAGCCACCAAGAGACCCAGTACTTC. This encodes CASTLTSHQETQYF. The J gene is TRBJ2-5, the V gene TRBV11-2; possible D gene TRBD2, 6 bases. The CDR3 is 14 residues long. Germline V CDR1 and CDR2: SGHAT, FQNNGV. V gave up 7 bases and J gave up 0 bases, with 12 bases separating them.

This clonotype came up a few times. The chain employs TRBV7-8 and TRBJ1-4; D is unclear. Germline V CDR1 and CDR2: SGHVS, FQNEAQ. Between the trimmed V and J ends, which lost 5 bases and 0 bases, there was a span of 10 bases. The CDR3 totals 15 residues. CDR3 region: CASSPAWTTNEKLFF. The CDR3 nucleotides read TGTGCCAGCAGCCCAGCCTGGACAACTAATGAAAAACTGTTTTTT. The complete variable domain, with remaining parts taken from reference TRBV7-8 and TRBJ1-4, reads GAGVSQSPRYKVAKRGQDVALRCDPISGHVSLFWYQQALGQGPEFLTYFQNEAQLDKSGLPSDRFFAERPEGSVSTLKIQRTQQEDSAVYLCASSPAWTTNEKLFFGSGTQLSVL.

This chain joins TRBV6-1 and TRBJ2-5, with 8 bases that match TRBD2. Germline V gene data show CDR1 as MNHNS and CDR2 as SASEGT. V gave up 6 bases and J gave up 2 bases; unmatched junction bases: 8. This CDR3 has 15 amino acids. CDR3 protein: CASRTTGGAQETQYF. The CDR3 nucleotides are TGTGCCAGCAGAACAACCGGGGGGGCACAAGAGACCCAGTACTTC.

This sequence joins TRBV14 and TRBJ2-7; D remains ambiguous. V gave up 8 bases and J gave up 2 bases, with 10 bases separating them. This CDR3 comprises 12 residues. Germline values: CDR1 SGHDN, CDR2 FVKESK. The chain's CDR3 is CASGPDPYEQYF. CDR3 nucleotides: TGTGCCAGCGGGCCTGACCCCTACGAGCAGTACTTC.

The sample holds many counts of this clonotype. J is TRBJ2-1 and V is TRBV7-9; D might be TRBD2 (5 bases). CDR1 and CDR2 from the germline V gene are SEHNR and FQNEAQ (reference sequence). There are 15 residues in the CDR3. Trimming stripped 4 bases from V and 2 bases from J, with 12 bases between. Here the CDR3 reads CASSSMGRTYNEQFF. Written as DNA, the CDR3 is TGTGCCAGCAGCTCTATGGGGAGAACCTACAATGAGCAGTTCTTC.

The table lists this clonotype with a few counts. The J gene is TRBJ2-7, the V gene TRBV10-3; D uncertain. Deletions cut 10 bases from V and 5 bases from J, with 12 bases between. The CDR3 spans 11 residues. Looked up from germline, CDR1 is ENHRY and CDR2 is SYGVKD. The CDR3 sequence: CATKRTDEQYF. CDR3 nucleotides: TGTGCCACCAAGAGAACAGACGAGCAGTACTTC.

This clonotype has a count of ten or more. This chain joins TRBV20-1 and TRBJ2-7; D call uncertain. Germline V gene sequence: CDR1 DFQATT, CDR2 SNEGSKA (reference sequence). The CDR3 loop spans 15 amino acids. V lost 2 bases and J 7 bases, leaving 21 bases between the germline ends. This chain's CDR3 is CSARKRRPTVQEQYF. CDR3 coding DNA: TGCAGTGCTAGAAAGCGCCGCCCAACCGTCCAAGAGCAGTACTTC.

Only a few counts were recorded for this clonotype. The chain joins TRBV20-1 to TRBJ2-1; D is unclear. The CDR3 is 16 amino acids. V shed 6 bases and J shed 0 bases, with 18 bases lying between them. From germline, CDR1 is DFQATT and CDR2 SNEGSKA (reference sequence). The CDR3 reads CSATSPDFDSYNEQFF. CDR3 sequence (DNA): TGCAGTGCCACCAGCCCCGACTTCGACTCCTACAATGAGCAGTTCTTC.

This clonotype was counted a few times. CDR3 amino acids: CASSLEDIYEQYF. The DNA for the CDR3 is TGCGCCAGCAGTTTAGAGGACATCTACGAGCAGTACTTC. The chain employs TRBV5-1 and TRBJ2-7, with D tentatively TRBD1 (5 bases). Germline V lookup: CDR1 SGHRS, CDR2 YFSETQ. V lost 5 bases and J 3 bases, leaving 12 bases between the germline ends. CDR3 length: 13 residues.

V usage is TRBV10-3 and J usage is TRBJ1-1; D is unresolved. There are 11 residues in the CDR3. The V and J ends lost 11 bases and 2 bases respectively, with 9 bases between them. Looked up from germline, CDR1 is ENHRY and CDR2 is SYGVKD. CDR3 region: CASRDNTEAFF. The DNA for the CDR3 is TGTGCCTCCCGCGATAACACTGAAGCTTTCTTT.

This clonotype was detected only a few times. The chain links TRBV28 to TRBJ2-4, with D perhaps matching TRBD2 (5 bases). V was clipped by 1 base and J by 2 bases, with 15 bases between them. The CDR3 is 17 residues long. Germline lookup yields CDR1 MDHEN and CDR2 SYDVKM. CDR3 residues: CASSLSLFEGSKNIQYF. CDR3 DNA: TGTGCCAGCAGTTTATCCCTTTTTGAGGGTTCCAAAAACATTCAGTACTTC. The full variable domain, in which reference TRBV28 and TRBJ2-4 provide the parts outside the CDR3, is DVKVTQSSRYLVKRTGEKVFLECVQDMDHENMFWYRQDPGLGLRLIYFSYDVKMKEKGDIPEGYSVSREKKERFSLILESASTNQTSMYLCASSLSLFEGSKNIQYFGAGTRLSVL.

This clonotype was picked up a small number of times. The J gene is TRBJ2-3, the V gene TRBV28; 8 nucleotides line up with TRBD1. Unmatched junction bases numbered 12, after V lost 6 bases and J lost 10 bases. Germline CDR1 MDHEN, CDR2 SYDVKM. This CDR3 is 14 amino acids long. The CDR3 sequence is CASSPTGVQSAQYF. CDR3 nucleotide sequence: TGTGCCAGCAGCCCGACAGGGGTGCAATCGGCGCAGTATTTT.

V is TRBV5-6 and J is TRBJ2-7; TRBD2 is a possible D gene (5 bases). The CDR3 spans 12 residues. Trimming shortened V by 6 bases and J by 4 bases, and 11 bases separated the two germline ends. In germline, CDR1 is SGHDT, CDR2 YYEEEE. This CDR3 is CASTIGGYEQYF. In DNA, the CDR3 is TGTGCCAGCACCATTGGAGGTTACGAGCAGTACTTC.

The genes are TRBV5-1 and TRBJ1-1, with no clear D. The germline V and J ends were trimmed by 0 bases and 7 bases, with 13 bases remaining between them. Germline lookup yields CDR1 SGHRS and CDR2 YFSETQ. This CDR3 spans 14 amino acids. The CDR3 spells CASSLDRGGDEAFF. The CDR3 nucleotides are TGCGCCAGCAGCTTGGACAGAGGTGGGGATGAAGCTTTCTTT. Full variable domain (missing parts from reference TRBV5-1 and TRBJ1-1): KAGVTQTPRYLIKTRGQQVTLSCSPISGHRSVSWYQQTPGQGLQFLFEYFSETQRNKGNFPGRFSGRQFSNSRSEMNVSTLELGDSALYLCASSLDRGGDEAFFGQGTRLTVV.